The rows below give T cell receptor beta chains drawn from one sample of a study of Tregs in tolerant kidney transplant recipients. Assay: immunoSEQ multiplex PCR; the TCRdb copy retains only in-frame clones and omits some. Of 55,000 to 70,000 clones detected, roughly 88% appear once; the ten largest clones hold around 2.3%. This specimen consisted of Tregs from blood, obtained before the transplant. The receptors were sampled from a human donor who received a combined kidney and bone marrow transplant. The CDR3 runs from the conserved cysteine through the conserved F or W. The D gene is left open where the match is weak. Clone size is stated in some rows and not others, as once, few, many or a class when expanded.

len	abundance	v_gene	d_gene	j_gene	CDR3aa	CDR3nt
14	NA	TRBV2	TRBD1	TRBJ2-5	CASSPGQIQETQYF	TGTGCCAGCAGTCCGGGACAGATCCAAGAGACCCAGTACTTC
12	NA	TRBV9	NA	TRBJ1-3	CASGGWENTIYF	TGTGCCAGCGGGGGTTGGGAAAACACCATATATTTT
19	NA	TRBV10-3	TRBD2	TRBJ2-2	CAISETGTSGGAGTGELFF	TGTGCCATCAGTGAAACCGGGACTAGCGGGGGGGCAGGAACCGGGGAGCTGTTTTTT
12	NA	TRBV19	NA	TRBJ2-7	CASRGSFYEQYF	TGTGCCAGCAGGGGCAGTTTCTACGAGCAGTACTTC
13	NA	TRBV28	TRBD1	TRBJ2-5	CASNGGQGETQYF	TGTGCCAGCAATGGGGGACAGGGGGAGACCCAGTACTTC
17	NA	TRBV15	TRBD2	TRBJ2-5	CATSVRVLAGVVETQYF	TGTGCCACCAGCGTCCGGGTACTAGCGGGGGTAGTGGAGACCCAGTACTTC
12	NA	TRBV2	NA	TRBJ1-4	CATALLVEKLFF	TGTGCCACCGCGCTTTTGGTTGAAAAACTGTTTTTT
12	once	TRBV30	NA	TRBJ1-3	CAWKAAGNTIYF	TGTGCCTGGAAGGCAGCTGGAAACACCATATATTTT
14	NA	TRBV27	NA	TRBJ1-4	CASSTGRTNEKLFF	TGTGCCAGCAGTACAGGGAGGACTAATGAAAAACTGTTTTTT
14	NA	TRBV5-6	NA	TRBJ1-2	CASSLLRSYYGYTF	TGTGCCAGCAGCTTGCTTAGGTCCTACTATGGCTACACCTTC
15	few	TRBV11-3	NA	TRBJ2-3	CASSLAGPPTDTQYF	TGTGCCAGCAGCTTGGCAGGCCCTCCCACAGATACGCAGTATTTT
15	NA	TRBV6-1	NA	TRBJ1-1	CASSSNSGYNTEAFF	TGTGCCAGCAGCTCAAACTCAGGGTATAACACTGAAGCTTTCTTT
14	NA	TRBV4-1	NA	TRBJ2-3	CASSRPSGADTQYF	TGCGCCAGCAGCCGCCCTAGTGGCGCAGATACGCAGTATTTT
12	once	TRBV2	NA	TRBJ2-5	CARGWGRETQYF	TGTGCCAGGGGCTGGGGACGGGAGACCCAGTACTTC
13	NA	TRBV6-5	NA	TRBJ1-2	CASSRGGNYGYTF	TGTGCCAGCAGCCGAGGAGGGAACTATGGCTACACCTTC
14	once	TRBV19	TRBD2	TRBJ2-4	CASSIWGGQNIQYF	TGTGCCAGTAGTATCTGGGGGGGACAAAACATTCAGTACTTC
14	NA	TRBV7-2	NA	TRBJ2-3	CASSSSGVVDTQYF	TGTGCCAGCAGCTCCTCCGGGGTCGTGGATACGCAGTATTTT
14	few	TRBV2	NA	TRBJ2-1	CASSETPVRNEQFF	TGTGCCAGCAGTGAGACCCCCGTACGCAATGAGCAGTTCTTC
14	NA	TRBV6-5	TRBD1	TRBJ1-2	CASSRTGLIGGYTF	TGTGCCAGCAGTCGGACAGGGCTCATAGGGGGCTACACCTTC
13	NA	TRBV2	TRBD1	TRBJ2-4	CASRDRDVAIQYF	TGTGCCAGCAGAGACAGGGACGTGGCCATTCAGTACTTC
16	NA	TRBV7-9	TRBD2	TRBJ2-3	CASSRNSGGSTDTQYF	TGTGCCAGCAGCCGGAATAGCGGGGGAAGTACAGATACGCAGTATTTT
16	NA	TRBV7-9	TRBD2	TRBJ2-2	CASSFGAGTSGGELFF	TGTGCCAGCAGCTTCGGGGCCGGGACTAGCGGCGGGGAGCTGTTTTTT
15	once	TRBV28	NA	TRBJ2-6	CASSFGGAGANVLTF	TGTGCCAGCAGTTTTGGCGGGGCTGGGGCCAACGTCCTGACTTTC
17	NA	TRBV19	TRBD1	TRBJ1-4	CASSPRTGRTTNEKLFF	TGTGCCAGTAGTCCGAGGACAGGGAGGACAACTAATGAAAAACTGTTTTTT
18	NA	TRBV18	TRBD1	TRBJ1-5	CASSWTGDWPYSNQPQHF	TGTGCCAGCTCATGGACAGGCGATTGGCCCTATAGCAATCAGCCCCAGCATTTT
15	NA	TRBV30	TRBD1	TRBJ1-2	CAWKTWTGGFYGYTF	TGTGCCTGGAAAACCTGGACAGGGGGTTTCTATGGCTACACCTTC
13	NA	TRBV7-2	NA	TRBJ2-7	CASSLVGGGEQYF	TGTGCCAGCAGCTTAGTGGGGGGCGGCGAGCAGTACTTC
14	NA	TRBV6-5	NA	TRBJ2-7	CASSYGWQSYEQYF	TGTGCCAGCAGTTACGGTTGGCAGTCCTACGAGCAGTACTTC
16	NA	TRBV19	NA	TRBJ2-3	CASSIDQADSTDTQYF	TGTGCCAGTAGTATAGATCAGGCTGACAGCACAGATACGCAGTATTTT
14	NA	TRBV5-1	TRBD2	TRBJ2-7	CASSLGTSAYEQYF	TGTGCCAGCAGCTTGGGGACTAGCGCCTACGAGCAGTACTTC
16	NA	TRBV15	NA	TRBJ2-7	CATSRDYGLTPYEQYF	TGTGCCACCAGCAGAGATTATGGGTTAACCCCCTACGAGCAGTACTTC
12	NA	TRBV30	TRBD1	TRBJ1-2	CAWSDRGDGYTF	TGTGCCTGGAGTGACAGGGGTGATGGCTACACCTTC
15	NA	TRBV28	NA	TRBJ2-7	CASSSPSVLSYEQYF	TGTGCCAGCAGTTCCCCTAGCGTGCTCTCCTACGAGCAGTACTTC
13	NA	TRBV6-5	TRBD1	TRBJ1-1	CATKQGPLTEAFF	TGTGCCACTAAACAGGGGCCCCTCACTGAAGCTTTCTTT
13	NA	TRBV29-1	NA	TRBJ1-1	CSVQLPRGTEAFF	TGCAGCGTGCAACTCCCCCGGGGCACTGAAGCTTTCTTT
16	NA	TRBV2	TRBD1	TRBJ2-2	CASRQTGSFRTGELFF	TGTGCCAGCCGTCAGACAGGGTCGTTTCGGACCGGGGAGCTGTTTTTT
16	NA	TRBV5-1	TRBD2	TRBJ2-3	CASSSRTSGGSDTQYF	TGCGCCAGCAGCTCCCGGACTAGCGGGGGCTCAGATACGCAGTATTTT
13	NA	TRBV10-3	NA	TRBJ1-5	CAISEGGGQPQHF	TGTGCCATCAGTGAAGGGGGAGGGCAGCCCCAGCATTTT
16	NA	TRBV30	TRBD1	TRBJ1-5	CAFLWGPTGEGQPQHF	TGTGCCTTTCTCTGGGGTCCTACAGGGGAGGGTCAGCCCCAGCATTTT
12	NA	TRBV6-1	NA	TRBJ2-7	CASSEVAPGQYF	TGTGCCAGCAGTGAAGTTGCCCCGGGTCAGTACTTC
17	NA	TRBV30	TRBD1	TRBJ1-2	CAWSFLFSGTGTNGYTF	TGTGCCTGGAGTTTCCTCTTCTCCGGGACAGGGACTAATGGCTACACCTTC
15	NA	TRBV2	NA	TRBJ2-7	CASRRTLQGTYEQYF	TGTGCCAGCAGAAGGACCCTTCAGGGGACCTACGAGCAGTACTTC
15	NA	TRBV6-5	NA	TRBJ2-3	CASKPFGGGTDTQYF	TGTGCCAGCAAGCCCTTCGGGGGAGGCACAGATACGCAGTATTTT
13	NA	TRBV9	NA	TRBJ1-5	CASSVGLYQPQHF	TGTGCCAGCAGCGTCGGTCTCTATCAGCCCCAGCATTTT
14	once	TRBV29-1	NA	TRBJ1-4	CSVGEGTVGEKLFF	TGCAGCGTCGGAGAAGGGACGGTCGGTGAAAAACTGTTTTTT
15	NA	TRBV28	NA	TRBJ1-5	CASSFRVLNGQPQHF	TGTGCCAGCAGTTTTAGGGTTCTGAATGGTCAGCCCCAGCATTTT
12	NA	TRBV6-1	TRBD1	TRBJ1-1	CASSEGDRQAFF	TGTGCCAGCAGTGAAGGGGACAGACAAGCTTTCTTT
16	NA	TRBV7-8	NA	TRBJ2-6	CASSFTQISGANVLTF	TGTGCCAGCAGCTTCACCCAGATCTCTGGGGCCAACGTCCTGACTTTC
15	NA	TRBV18	NA	TRBJ1-2	CASSPYTQPGYGYTF	TGTGCCAGCTCACCCTACACTCAGCCGGGGTATGGCTACACCTTC
15	NA	TRBV9	NA	TRBJ2-3	CASSVWTGDTDTQYF	TGTGCCAGCAGCGTTTGGACGGGAGACACAGATACGCAGTATTTT
17	once	TRBV7-9	NA	TRBJ1-6	CASSLGTDLGNNSPLHF	TGTGCCAGCAGCTTAGGGACAGACCTCGGGAATAATTCACCCCTCCACTTT
13	NA	TRBV18	NA	TRBJ1-4	CASRPGLNEKLFF	TGTGCCAGCCGTCCGGGACTGAATGAAAAACTGTTTTTT
13	NA	TRBV7-2	NA	TRBJ1-1	CASRATLYTEAFF	TGTGCCAGCAGGGCTACATTGTACACTGAAGCTTTCTTT
14	medium-sized	TRBV5-1	NA	TRBJ1-2	CASSSSDRDYGYTF	TGCGCCAGCAGCTCCTCCGACAGAGACTATGGCTACACCTTC
15	once	TRBV19	NA	TRBJ1-2	CASTPQAWQFYGYTF	TGTGCCAGTACCCCCCAGGCGTGGCAGTTCTATGGCTACACCTTC
15	NA	TRBV4-1	NA	TRBJ2-2	CASSILSWNTGELFF	TGCGCCAGCAGCATCCTTTCATGGAACACCGGGGAGCTGTTTTTT
17	NA	TRBV27	NA	TRBJ2-1	CASSLSSGKLGYNEQFF	TGTGCCAGCAGTTTATCGTCCGGGAAGTTGGGGTACAATGAGCAGTTCTTC
13	NA	TRBV5-1	NA	TRBJ2-5	CASSLSGQETQYF	TGCGCCAGCAGCTTGTCCGGGCAAGAGACCCAGTACTTC